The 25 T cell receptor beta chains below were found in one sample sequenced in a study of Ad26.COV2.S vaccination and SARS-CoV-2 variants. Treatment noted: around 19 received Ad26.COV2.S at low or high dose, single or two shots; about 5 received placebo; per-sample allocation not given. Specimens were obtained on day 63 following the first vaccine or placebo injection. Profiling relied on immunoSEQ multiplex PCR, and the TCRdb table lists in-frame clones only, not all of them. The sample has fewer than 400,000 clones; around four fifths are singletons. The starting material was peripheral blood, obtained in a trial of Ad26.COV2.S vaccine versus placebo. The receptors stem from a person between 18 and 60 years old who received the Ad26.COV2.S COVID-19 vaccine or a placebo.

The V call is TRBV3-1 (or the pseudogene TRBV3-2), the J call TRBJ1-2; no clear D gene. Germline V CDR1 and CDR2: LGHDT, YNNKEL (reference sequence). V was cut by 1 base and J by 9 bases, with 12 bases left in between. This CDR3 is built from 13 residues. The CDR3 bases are TGTGCCAGCAGCCAAGTAGGTCGAGAGAGCTACACCTTC. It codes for CASSQVGRESYTF.

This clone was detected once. The CDR3 loop is CASSIRSGGVF. CDR3 nucleotides: TGTGCCAGCAGTATACGGAGCGGGGGGGTCTTC. The chain couples TRBV21-1 to TRBJ2-1; the D call in the table, TRBD2, was not verified against the DNA. TRBV21-1 is classified as a pseudogene. The CDR3 has 11 amino acids.

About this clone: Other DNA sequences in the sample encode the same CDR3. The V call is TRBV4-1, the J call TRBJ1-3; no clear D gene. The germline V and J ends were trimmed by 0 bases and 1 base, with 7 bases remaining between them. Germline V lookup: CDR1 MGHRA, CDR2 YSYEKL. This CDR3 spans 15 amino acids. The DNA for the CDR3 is TGCGCCAGCAGCCAAGACAAGGGTTCTGGAAACACCATATATTTT. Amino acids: CASSQDKGSGNTIYF.

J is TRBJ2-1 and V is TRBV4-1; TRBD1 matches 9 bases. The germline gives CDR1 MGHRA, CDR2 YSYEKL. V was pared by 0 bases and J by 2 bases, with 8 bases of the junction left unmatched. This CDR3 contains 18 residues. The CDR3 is CASSQDLLQGAAYNEQFF. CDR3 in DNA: TGCGCCAGCAGCCAAGATTTGTTACAGGGGGCTGCCTACAATGAGCAGTTCTTC.

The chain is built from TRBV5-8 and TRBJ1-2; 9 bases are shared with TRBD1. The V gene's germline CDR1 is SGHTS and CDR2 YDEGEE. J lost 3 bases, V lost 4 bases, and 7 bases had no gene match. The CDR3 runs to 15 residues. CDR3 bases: TGTGCCAGCAGCACCACAGGGGGCGCATACTATGGCTACACCTTC. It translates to CASSTTGGAYYGYTF.

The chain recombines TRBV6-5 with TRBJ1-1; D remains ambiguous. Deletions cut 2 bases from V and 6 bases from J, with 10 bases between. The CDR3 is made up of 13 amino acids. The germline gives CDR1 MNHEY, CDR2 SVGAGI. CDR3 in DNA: TGTGCCAGCAGTTACCCGGGGAGGGCTGAAGCTTTCTTT. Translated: CASSYPGRAEAFF.

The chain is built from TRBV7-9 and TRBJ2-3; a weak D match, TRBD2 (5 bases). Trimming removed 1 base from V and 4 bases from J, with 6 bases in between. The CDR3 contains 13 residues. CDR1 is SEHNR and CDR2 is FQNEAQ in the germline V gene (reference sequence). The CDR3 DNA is TGTGCCAGCAGCTTAGGAGGGCCAGATACGCAGTATTTT. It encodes CASSLGGPDTQYF.

The CDR3 bases are TGTGCCAGCAGGGGGGTTAGCCCCGATCAGCCCCAGCATTTT. It is translated as CASRGVSPDQPQHF. V gene TRBV28 combines with J gene TRBJ1-5; D might be TRBD1 (5 bases). Germline V CDR1 and CDR2: MDHEN, SYDVKM. The CDR3 length is 14 residues. V gave up 6 bases and J gave up 5 bases, with 14 bases separating them.

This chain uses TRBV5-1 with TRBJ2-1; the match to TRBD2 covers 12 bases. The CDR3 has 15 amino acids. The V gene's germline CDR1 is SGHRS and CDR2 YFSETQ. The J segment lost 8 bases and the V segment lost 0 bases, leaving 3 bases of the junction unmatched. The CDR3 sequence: CASSLVASGRDEQFF. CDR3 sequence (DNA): TGCGCCAGCAGCTTGGTAGCTAGCGGGAGGGATGAGCAGTTCTTC.

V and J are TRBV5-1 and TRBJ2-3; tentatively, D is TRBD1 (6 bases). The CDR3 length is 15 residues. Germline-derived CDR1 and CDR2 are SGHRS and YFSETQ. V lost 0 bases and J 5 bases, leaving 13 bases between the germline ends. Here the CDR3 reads CASSLGQGPGDTQYF. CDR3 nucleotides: TGCGCCAGCAGCTTGGGGCAGGGGCCGGGAGATACGCAGTATTTT.

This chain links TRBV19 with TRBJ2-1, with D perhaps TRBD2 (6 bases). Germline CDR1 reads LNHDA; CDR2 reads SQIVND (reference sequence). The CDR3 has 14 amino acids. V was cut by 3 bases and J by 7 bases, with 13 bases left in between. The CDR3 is CASSMGGIGNEQFF. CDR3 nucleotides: TGTGCCAGTAGTATGGGGGGTATTGGGAATGAGCAGTTCTTC.

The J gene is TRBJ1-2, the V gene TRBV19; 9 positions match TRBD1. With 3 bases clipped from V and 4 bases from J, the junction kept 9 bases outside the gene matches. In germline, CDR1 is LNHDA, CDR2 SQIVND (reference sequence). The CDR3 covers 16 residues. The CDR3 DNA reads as TGTGCCAGTAGTATTTCGGACAGGGGCTACGGCTATGGCTACACCTTC. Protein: CASSISDRGYGYGYTF.

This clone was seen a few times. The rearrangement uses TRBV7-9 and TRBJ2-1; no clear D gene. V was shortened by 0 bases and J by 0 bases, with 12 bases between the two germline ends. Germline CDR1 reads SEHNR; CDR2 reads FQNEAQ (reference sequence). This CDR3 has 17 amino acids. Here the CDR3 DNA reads TGTGCCAGCAGCTTAGCCCCAGACACCCTCTCCTACAATGAGCAGTTCTTC. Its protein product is CASSLAPDTLSYNEQFF. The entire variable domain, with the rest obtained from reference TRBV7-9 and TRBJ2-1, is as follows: DTGVSQNPRHKITKRGQNVTFRCDPISEHNRLYWYRQTLGQGPEFLTYFQNEAQLEKSRLLSDRFSAERPKGSFSTLEIQRTEQGDSAMYLCASSLAPDTLSYNEQFFGPGTRLTVL.

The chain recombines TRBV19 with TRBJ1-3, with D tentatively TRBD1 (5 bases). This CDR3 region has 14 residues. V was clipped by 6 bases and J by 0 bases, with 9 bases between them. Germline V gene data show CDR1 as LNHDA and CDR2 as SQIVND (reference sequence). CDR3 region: CASSTGYSGNTIYF. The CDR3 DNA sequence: TGTGCCAGTAGCACAGGCTACTCTGGAAACACCATATATTTT. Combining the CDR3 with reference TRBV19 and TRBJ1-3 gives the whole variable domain DGGITQSPKYLFRKEGQNVTLSCEQNLNHDAMYWYRQDPGQGLRLIYYSQIVNDFQKGDIAEGYSVSREKKESFPLTVTSAQKNPTAFYLCASSTGYSGNTIYFGEGSWLTVV.

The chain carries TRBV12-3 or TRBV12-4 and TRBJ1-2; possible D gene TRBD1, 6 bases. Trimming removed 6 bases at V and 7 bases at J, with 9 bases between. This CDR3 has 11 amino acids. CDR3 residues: CASSGGPGYTF. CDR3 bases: TGTGCCAGCAGCGGGGGGCCTGGCTACACCTTC.

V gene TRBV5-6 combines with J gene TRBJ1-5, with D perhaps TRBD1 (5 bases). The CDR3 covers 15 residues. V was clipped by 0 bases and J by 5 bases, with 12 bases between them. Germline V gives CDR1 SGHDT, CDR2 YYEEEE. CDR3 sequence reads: CASSLAGRGDQPQHF. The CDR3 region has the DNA TGTGCCAGCAGCTTGGCTGGGAGGGGTGATCAGCCCCAGCATTTT.

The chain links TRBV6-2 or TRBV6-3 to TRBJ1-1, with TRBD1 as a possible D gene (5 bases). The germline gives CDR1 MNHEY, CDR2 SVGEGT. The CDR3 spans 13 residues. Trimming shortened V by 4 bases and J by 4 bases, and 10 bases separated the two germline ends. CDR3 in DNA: TGTGCCAGCAGTTCGGGGGGAACCACTGAAGCTTTCTTT. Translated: CASSSGGTTEAFF.

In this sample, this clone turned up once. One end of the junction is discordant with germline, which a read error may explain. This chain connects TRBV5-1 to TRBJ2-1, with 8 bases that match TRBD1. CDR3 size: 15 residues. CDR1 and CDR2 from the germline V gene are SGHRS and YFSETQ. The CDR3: CASSLGQGSFNEQFF. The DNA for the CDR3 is TGCGCCAGCAGCTTGGGACAGGGGTCCTTCAATGAGCAGTTCTTC.

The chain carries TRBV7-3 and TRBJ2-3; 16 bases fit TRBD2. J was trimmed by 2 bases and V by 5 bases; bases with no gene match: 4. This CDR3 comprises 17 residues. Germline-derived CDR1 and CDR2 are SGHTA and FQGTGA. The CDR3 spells CASSPGLAGGITDTQYF. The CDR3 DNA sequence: TGTGCCAGCAGCCCGGGACTAGCGGGGGGGATCACAGATACGCAGTATTTT. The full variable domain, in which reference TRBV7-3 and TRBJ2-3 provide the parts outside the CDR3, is GAGVSQTPSNKVTEKGKYVELRCDPISGHTALYWYRQSLGQGPEFLIYFQGTGAADDSGLPNDRFFAVRPEGSVSTLKIQRTERGDSAVYLCASSPGLAGGITDTQYFGPGTRLTVL.

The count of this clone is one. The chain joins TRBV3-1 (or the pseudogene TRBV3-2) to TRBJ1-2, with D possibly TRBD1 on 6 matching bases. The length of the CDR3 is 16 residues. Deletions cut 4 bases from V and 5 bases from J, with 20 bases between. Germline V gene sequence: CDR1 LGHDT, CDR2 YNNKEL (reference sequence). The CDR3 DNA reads TGTGCCAGCAGCCGTCGGGGGGACACTTCCTTATATGGCTACACCTTC. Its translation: CASSRRGDTSLYGYTF.

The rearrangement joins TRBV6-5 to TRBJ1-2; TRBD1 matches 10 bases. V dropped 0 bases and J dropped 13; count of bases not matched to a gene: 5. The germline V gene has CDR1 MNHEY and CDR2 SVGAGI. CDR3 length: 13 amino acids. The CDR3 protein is CASSYSKGQGSTF. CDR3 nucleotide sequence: TGTGCCAGCAGTTACTCGAAGGGACAGGGGAGCACCTTC.

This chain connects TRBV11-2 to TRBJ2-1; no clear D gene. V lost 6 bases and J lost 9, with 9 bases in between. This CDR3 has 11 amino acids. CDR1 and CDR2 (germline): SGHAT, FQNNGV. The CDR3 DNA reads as TGTGCCAGCAGTTCGGGCGGTGAGCAGTTCTTC. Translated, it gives CASSSGGEQFF.

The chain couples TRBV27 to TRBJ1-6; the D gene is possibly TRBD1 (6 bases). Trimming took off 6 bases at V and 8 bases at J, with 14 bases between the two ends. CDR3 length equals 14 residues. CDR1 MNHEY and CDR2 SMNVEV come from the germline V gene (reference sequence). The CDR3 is CASRRGGVDSPLHF. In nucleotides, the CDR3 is TGTGCCAGCAGGCGAGGGGGAGTCGATTCACCCCTCCACTTT.

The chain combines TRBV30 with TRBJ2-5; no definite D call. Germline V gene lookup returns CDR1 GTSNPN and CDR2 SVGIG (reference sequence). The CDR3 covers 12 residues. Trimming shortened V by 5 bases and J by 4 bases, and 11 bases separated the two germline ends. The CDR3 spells CAWGRVGETQYF. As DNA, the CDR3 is TGTGCCTGGGGTCGAGTTGGAGAGACCCAGTACTTC.

In nucleotides, the CDR3 is TGTGCCAGCAGCTTAACTGGGGCGGGGGTACAAGAGACCCAGTACTTC. It translates to CASSLTGAGVQETQYF. This chain links TRBV7-3 with TRBJ2-5; 7 bases are shared with TRBD2. Germline lookup yields CDR1 SGHTA and CDR2 FQGTGA. V lost 0 bases and J lost 2; bases outside the gene matches: 6. The CDR3 totals 16 residues.